One sample yielded the 27 T cell receptor beta chains listed below, sequenced in a study of Ad26.COV2.S vaccination and SARS-CoV-2 variants. The treatment denotes: roughly 18 received Ad26.COV2.S at low or high dose, single or two shots; about five received placebo; per-sample allocation not given. Day 63 after the first injection of vaccine or placebo was the sampling time. Sequencing used immunoSEQ multiplex PCR; TCRdb keeps in-frame clones, though not all of them. The table includes some 450,000 clones, roughly 88% detected once. The starting material was peripheral blood, obtained in a trial of Ad26.COV2.S vaccine versus placebo. The source of these receptors is a person aged 18-60 years who received the Ad26.COV2.S COVID-19 vaccine or a placebo.

The chain has TRBV2 and TRBJ2-1; 9 positions match TRBD1. V trimming: 6 bases; J trimming: 8 bases; junction bases outside the gene matches: 11. The CDR3 loop spans 15 amino acids. Germline V gene data show CDR1 as SNHLY and CDR2 as FYNNEI. The CDR3 bases are TGTGCCAGCAGGGATCCGGGACAGGGATTGGATGAGCAGTTCTTC. Its protein product is CASRDPGQGLDEQFF.

In this sample, this clone turned up once. The chain carries TRBV5-5 and TRBJ1-5, with D tentatively TRBD1 (5 bases). Germline loops: CDR1 SGHKS, CDR2 YYEKEE (reference sequence). The germline V and J ends were trimmed by 5 bases and 0 bases, with 9 bases remaining between them. This CDR3 spans 14 amino acids. The CDR3 is CASSTDSSNQPQHF. CDR3 coding DNA: TGTGCCAGCAGTACCGACAGTAGCAATCAGCCCCAGCATTTT.

This clone was observed a few times. This chain links TRBV18 with TRBJ2-4, with TRBD2 identical over 7 bases. This CDR3 region has 15 residues. The germline V gene has CDR1 KGHSH and CDR2 LQKENI. The J segment lost 0 bases and the V segment lost 1 base, leaving 0 bases of the junction unmatched. This CDR3 reads CASSPLAGAKNIQYF. CDR3 DNA: TGTGCCAGCTCACCACTAGCGGGAGCCAAAAACATTCAGTACTTC.

The rearrangement joins TRBV7-2 to TRBJ1-5, with D maybe TRBD1 (6 bases). Trimming pared 8 bases from V and 6 bases from J, leaving 14 bases between. The CDR3 extends over 13 amino acids. Germline CDR1 and CDR2: SGHTA and FQGNSA. The CDR3 DNA reads as TGTGCCAGCGGCATTACAGGGTTTCAGCCCCAGCATTTT. This gives the protein CASGITGFQPQHF.

The chain links TRBV20-1 to TRBJ2-5; a weak D match, TRBD1 (5 bases). This CDR3 has 11 residues. V gave up 2 bases and J gave up 4 bases, with 5 bases separating them. Germline V gene lookup returns CDR1 DFQATT and CDR2 SNEGSKA (reference sequence). The CDR3 sequence is CSARRGETQYF. CDR3 coding DNA: TGCAGTGCTAGAAGGGGAGAGACCCAGTACTTC.

This chain connects TRBV18 to TRBJ2-1; no firm D call. Germline V gene sequence: CDR1 KGHSH, CDR2 LQKENI. This CDR3 region has 16 residues. Trimming took off 0 bases at V and 0 bases at J, with 9 bases between the two ends. Here the CDR3 DNA reads TGTGCCAGCTCACCACCGGGCCATAGCTCCTACAATGAGCAGTTCTTC. It codes for CASSPPGHSSYNEQFF.

The J gene is TRBJ2-3, the V gene TRBV4-3; D is perhaps TRBD1 or TRBD2 (5 bases each). CDR3 length: 19 residues. The V end lost 0 bases, the J end lost 3 bases, and 22 bases lay between the germline ends. The germline CDR1 and CDR2 sequences are LGHNA and YSLEER. This CDR3 is CASSQDTLGDASFTDTQYF. The CDR3 DNA reads as TGCGCCAGCAGCCAAGATACTTTGGGGGACGCATCCTTTACAGATACGCAGTATTTT.

V and J are TRBV7-2 and TRBJ1-5, with a tentative D call TRBD1 (5 bases). The CDR3 has 15 amino acids. V dropped 3 bases and J dropped 5 bases, with 14 bases sitting between them. From germline, CDR1 is SGHTA and CDR2 FQGNSA. The CDR3: CASSLGGSPYQPQHF. The DNA for the CDR3 is TGTGCCAGCAGCTTGGGGGGGTCCCCTTATCAGCCCCAGCATTTT. Full variable domain (rest looked up from reference TRBV7-2 and TRBJ1-5): GAGVSQSPSNKVTEKGKDVELRCDPISGHTALYWYRQSLGQGLEFLIYFQGNSAPDKSGLPSDRFSAERTGGSVSTLTIQRTQQEDSAVYLCASSLGGSPYQPQHFGDGTRLSIL.

The V and J genes are TRBV28 and TRBJ1-3, with a weak D call TRBD1 (5 bases). V was shortened by 8 bases and J by 4 bases, with 12 bases between the two germline ends. The CDR3 runs to 13 residues. CDR1 and CDR2 (germline): MDHEN, SYDVKM. DNA of the CDR3: TGTGCCAGCCCCCGGAGGGGAGGAAACACCATATATTTT. It is translated as CASPRRGGNTIYF.

The rearrangement joins TRBV18 to TRBJ2-5, with 7 bases that match TRBD2. Germline CDR1 and CDR2: KGHSH and LQKENI. Unmatched junction bases numbered 9, after V lost 3 bases and J lost 5 bases. The CDR3 is 15 residues long. This CDR3 is CASSPLTTSFETQYF. DNA for the CDR3: TGTGCCAGCTCACCTTTGACGACTAGCTTCGAGACCCAGTACTTC. The entire variable domain, with the rest obtained from reference TRBV18 and TRBJ2-5, is as follows: NAGVMQNPRHLVRRRGQEARLRCSPMKGHSHVYWYRQLPEEGLKFMVYLQKENIIDESGMPKERFSAEFPKEGPSILRIQQVVRGDSAAYFCASSPLTTSFETQYFGPGTRLLVL.

The V and J genes are TRBV5-1 and TRBJ2-7; D not certain. Deletions cut 1 base from V and 3 bases from J, with 5 bases between. CDR3 size: 12 residues. Germline CDR1 reads SGHRS; CDR2 reads YFSETQ. The CDR3 loop is CASSLSGYEQYF. The CDR3 DNA sequence: TGCGCCAGCAGCTTGTCCGGCTACGAGCAGTACTTC. The full variable domain, with the rest looked up from reference TRBV5-1 and TRBJ2-7, is KAGVTQTPRYLIKTRGQQVTLSCSPISGHRSVSWYQQTPGQGLQFLFEYFSETQRNKGNFPGRFSGRQFSNSRSEMNVSTLELGDSALYLCASSLSGYEQYFGPGTRLTVT.

The chain uses TRBV28 and TRBJ1-1; D call uncertain. The length of the CDR3 is 14 residues. V dropped 7 bases and J dropped 0 bases, with 12 bases sitting between them. From germline, CDR1 is MDHEN and CDR2 SYDVKM. The CDR3 is CASTYGRMNTEAFF. Here the CDR3 DNA reads TGTGCCAGCACCTATGGACGGATGAACACTGAAGCTTTCTTT.

The chain carries TRBV6-6 and TRBJ2-3; 8 bases match TRBD1. CDR3 length equals 15 residues. Trimming at V came to 0 bases and at J to 6 bases, leaving 5 bases not matched to a gene. Germline-derived CDR1 and CDR2 are MNHNY and SVGAGI (reference sequence). The chain's CDR3 is CASSYSTNRGDTQYF. Here the CDR3 DNA reads TGTGCCAGCAGTTACTCAACCAACAGGGGGGATACGCAGTATTTT.

This chain joins TRBV29-1 and TRBJ2-7, with a possible D match to TRBD1 (6 bases). V shed 0 bases and J shed 5 bases, with 14 bases lying between them. This CDR3 contains 14 residues. The germline V gene has CDR1 SQVTM and CDR2 ANQGSEA. CDR3 DNA sequence: TGCAGCGTTGAAGAAAATAAGGGGGTCCACGAGCAGTACTTC. The encoded protein is CSVEENKGVHEQYF.

The chain recombines TRBV6-5 with TRBJ2-7; unclear D gene. From germline, CDR1 is MNHEY and CDR2 SVGAGI. The ends were cut back, 1 base at V and 3 bases at J, with 7 bases in the middle. The CDR3 sequence is 13 residues long. The CDR3 nucleotides are TGTGCCAGCAGTTACTTTGGTGGCTACGAGCAGTACTTC. It codes for CASSYFGGYEQYF.

The chain links TRBV28 to TRBJ1-2, with D possibly TRBD1 on 5 matching bases. Trimming removed 3 bases from V and 1 base from J, with 9 bases in between. CDR1 and CDR2 (germline): MDHEN, SYDVKM. The length of the CDR3 is 14 residues. In DNA, the CDR3 is TGTGCCAGCAGTTTCCTTGACAGTAACTATGGCTACACCTTC. This encodes CASSFLDSNYGYTF.

The chain uses TRBV15 and TRBJ2-2; 7 bases align to TRBD1. J was trimmed by 2 bases and V by 5 bases; bases with no gene match: 5. This CDR3 is 15 amino acids long. Germline lookup yields CDR1 LNHNV and CDR2 YYDKDF (reference sequence). The CDR3 DNA is TGTGCCACCAGCGTAACAGGGGCTAACACCGGGGAGCTGTTTTTT. It encodes CATSVTGANTGELFF.

This clone appeared once. V usage is TRBV3-1 (or the pseudogene TRBV3-2) and J usage is TRBJ2-1, with a weak D call TRBD1 (5 bases). Germline CDR1 and CDR2: LGHDT and YNNKEL (reference sequence). The CDR3 is 15 residues long. V shed 5 bases and J shed 1 base, with 12 bases lying between them. The chain's CDR3 is CASSEIRVSYNEQFF. The CDR3 DNA follows: TGTGCCAGCAGCGAAATCAGGGTTTCCTACAATGAGCAGTTCTTC.

This chain's CDR3 is CAISPQGWETQYF. As DNA, the CDR3 is TGTGCCATCAGCCCTCAGGGTTGGGAGACCCAGTACTTC. The V gene is TRBV10-3, the J gene TRBJ2-5; TRBD1 might be the D (5 bases). CDR1 is ENHRY, CDR2 SYGVKD, per germline. V lost 6 bases to trimming and J lost 5 bases, with 13 bases between them. This CDR3 is built from 13 residues.

The chain couples TRBV7-3 to TRBJ2-1; D call uncertain. The germline gives CDR1 SGHTA, CDR2 FQGTGA. V lost 5 bases, J lost 6 bases, and 17 bases lay in between. CDR3 size: 15 residues. Here the CDR3 DNA reads TGTGCCAGCAGCCCTACCTCTCCCACGGGCAATGAGCAGTTCTTC. Amino acid sequence: CASSPTSPTGNEQFF.

V usage is TRBV6-5 and J usage is TRBJ2-7, with 9 bases matching TRBD1. V was clipped by 8 bases and J by 6 bases; unmatched bases: 8. The CDR3 consists of 13 residues. Germline V gene lookup returns CDR1 MNHEY and CDR2 SVGAGI. CDR3 sequence (DNA): TGTGCCAGCGGGCCTAACAGGGGGCGCGAGCAGTACTTC. Protein sequence: CASGPNRGREQYF.

The chain uses TRBV25-1 and TRBJ1-2, with D perhaps TRBD1 (6 bases). Trimming removed 6 bases from V and 3 bases from J, with 14 bases in between. The CDR3 runs 14 residues. Germline V gene sequence: CDR1 MGHDK, CDR2 SYGVNS. The CDR3, as DNA: TGTGCCAGCAGAGGGGGGTATCTCGACTATGGCTACACCTTC. It encodes CASRGGYLDYGYTF.

The gene calls are TRBV19 and TRBJ2-3; possible D gene TRBD2, 6 bases. V was cut by 5 bases and J by 5 bases, with 17 bases left in between. Per germline, CDR1 LNHDA and CDR2 SQIVND (reference sequence). This CDR3 spans 15 amino acids. The CDR3 DNA follows: TGTGCCAGTAGTTACTCCCACCGGGGGAGAGATACGCAGTATTTT. Amino acid sequence: CASSYSHRGRDTQYF. Full variable domain (remainder filled in from reference TRBV19 and TRBJ2-3): DGGITQSPKYLFRKEGQNVTLSCEQNLNHDAMYWYRQDPGQGLRLIYYSQIVNDFQKGDIAEGYSVSREKKESFPLTVTSAQKNPTAFYLCASSYSHRGRDTQYFGPGTRLTVL.

This clone has just one count. J is TRBJ2-7 and V is TRBV7-8; 10 positions match TRBD1. The germline V gene encodes CDR1 SGHVS and CDR2 FQNEAQ. The CDR3 length is 18 residues. V lost 2 bases and J lost 6; bases outside the gene matches: 16. CDR3 protein: CASSLTLEPGQGIREQYF. CDR3 coding DNA: TGTGCCAGCAGCTTAACGTTGGAACCGGGACAGGGGATTCGCGAGCAGTACTTC.

In nucleotides, the CDR3 is TGTGCCAGCAGCTTCCCCGGGACTAGAGGGCACAATGAGCAGTTCTTC. Amino acids: CASSFPGTRGHNEQFF. This rearrangement joins TRBV5-6 to TRBJ2-1; TRBD2 matches 8 bases. V lost 2 bases to trimming and J lost 5 bases; unmatched junction nucleotides: 9. There are 16 residues in the CDR3. The V gene's germline CDR1 is SGHDT and CDR2 YYEEEE.

The V call is TRBV28, the J call TRBJ2-1; D uncertain. This CDR3 is 15 amino acids long. The ends were cut back, 3 bases at V and 0 bases at J, with 9 bases in the middle. Germline values: CDR1 MDHEN, CDR2 SYDVKM. CDR3 DNA sequence: TGTGCCAGCAGTTTTACCCTAGTCTCCTACAATGAGCAGTTCTTC. It is translated as CASSFTLVSYNEQFF.

Only a few counts were recorded for this clone. This chain connects TRBV9 to TRBJ2-7, with D tentatively TRBD1 or TRBD2 (5 bases each). The CDR3 sequence is 13 residues long. Germline V gives CDR1 SGDLS, CDR2 YYNGEE. Deletions cut 4 bases from V and 6 bases from J, with 14 bases between. The CDR3 DNA reads TGTGCCAGCAGCACGGGACCGGTCGGCGAGCAGTACTTC. It yields the protein CASSTGPVGEQYF.